The 6 T cell receptor beta chains below all came from one sample that was sequenced in a study of blood T cell repertoires in COVID-19 (dated by TCRdb to about 2020). The library was generated by the immunoSEQ multiplex PCR assay. Entries here come from immuneACCESS through TCRdb and include only in-frame sequences with V and J called. Some clones fail to appear in such tables; in the studies checked, an unresolved V gene covers under half of the shortfall, and the cause of the remainder is unknown. The sample records about 180,000 clones, roughly 89% of which are singletons. The ten largest make up under 2.5% of the sample. The sequencing sample was made of PBMCs or T cells enriched from blood (not recorded which). Receptors originate from a woman aged 40 to 50 with acute COVID-19.

The sample holds one count of this clone. For the CDR3, the DNA is TGTGCCAGTAGTACGGCGGGGATTGACACTGAAGCTTTCTTT. As protein: CASSTAGIDTEAFF. J is TRBJ1-1 and V is TRBV19; unclear D gene. V lost 4 bases to trimming and J lost 3 bases, with 12 bases between them. Germline CDR1 is LNHDA and CDR2 is SQIVND (reference sequence). CDR3 length equals 14 residues.

This clone has just a few counts. The rearrangement uses TRBV5-1 and TRBJ2-7; the match to TRBD1 covers 11 bases. The germline CDR1 and CDR2 sequences are SGHRS and YFSETQ. Trimming removed 3 bases from V and 5 bases from J; junction bases left unmatched: 7. The length of the CDR3 is 15 residues. CDR3 in amino acids: CASSYGGTGGNEQYF. CDR3 nucleotides: TGCGCCAGCAGCTATGGTGGGACAGGGGGTAACGAGCAGTACTTC.

This chain links TRBV7-9 with TRBJ2-5, with D maybe TRBD2 (5 bases). V lost 3 bases and J lost 0, with 17 bases in between. This CDR3 has 17 amino acids. Germline V lookup: CDR1 SEHNR, CDR2 FQNEAQ (reference sequence). CDR3 region: CASSFWIEAEDQETQYF. CDR3 coding DNA: TGTGCCAGCAGCTTTTGGATAGAGGCGGAGGACCAAGAGACCCAGTACTTC.

The chain uses TRBV6-1 and TRBJ1-5; D is undetermined. V lost 2 bases and J lost 6, with 8 bases in between. Germline CDR1 is MNHNS and CDR2 is SASEGT. This CDR3 is built from 13 residues. The CDR3 DNA is TGTGCCAGCAGTGAACCGGTCGGTCAGCCCCAGCATTTT. Amino acid sequence: CASSEPVGQPQHF.

The chain has TRBV7-8 and TRBJ2-3; TRBD2 matches 13 bases. V lost 5 bases to trimming and J lost 0 bases; unmatched junction nucleotides: 2. The CDR3 length is 16 residues. CDR1 is SGHVS and CDR2 is FQNEAQ in the germline V gene. The CDR3 bases are TGTGCCAGCAGCCGGACTAGCGGGAGAAGCACAGATACGCAGTATTTT. Residues: CASSRTSGRSTDTQYF.

The rearrangement uses TRBV11-2 and TRBJ1-4, with TRBD1 matching 7 bases. Germline CDR1 is SGHAT and CDR2 is FQNNGV. The CDR3 loop spans 14 amino acids. V dropped 3 bases and J dropped 4; count of bases not matched to a gene: 2. The CDR3 loop reads CASSFRDSNEKLFF. The CDR3 DNA reads TGTGCCAGCAGCTTCCGGGACAGTAATGAAAAACTGTTTTTT.